This T cell receptor beta chain is drawn from a study of blood T cells in healthy people across ages. The trim removed 6 bases at V and 11 bases at J, leaving 15 bases unmatched. CDR3 length: 15 residues. Looked up from germline, CDR1 is ENHRY and CDR2 is SYGVKD. Combining a sample-barcoded 5' primer with a J-beta primer mix, a second PCR ran for 7 to 11 cycles. From the 5' RACE reads, TCRdb called clonotypes with MiXCR, one entry per CDR3 protein. The sample records a few hundred thousand distinct CDR3 sequences, about 25% being singletons. These records were also assigned to another study, of T cells of mothers and their children.

The J gene is TRBJ1-5, the V gene TRBV10-3; 8 bases are a match to TRBD1. The sequencing input was blood. This sequence was found in a boy aged 2 to 9 in good health. In nucleotides, the CDR3 is TGTGCCATCAGCTCGGACAGGGAGGGTGTCAAGACCCAGCATTTT. Encoded protein: CAISSDREGVKTQHF.